The present entry profiles one TCR beta chain with its context. Its specificity is unknown. The CDR3 is 10 amino acids. Per germline, CDR1 DFQATT and CDR2 SNEGSKA (reference sequence). V dropped 1 base and J dropped 6 bases, with 0 bases sitting between them. Generated by immunoSEQ multiplex PCR, the TCRdb table keeps only in-frame clones and is missing some. The sample includes approximately 65,000 clones, 82% of them seen just once. This sample was taken from a study of OX40 agonist ivuxolimab in advanced cancers. In the study overall: Recorded diagnoses for dose-escalation patients were hepatocellular carcinoma, melanoma, renal cell or head and neck cancer. Partial responses were recorded for three patients, including one with hepatocellular carcinoma and two with cutaneous melanoma.

Study results and limitations: Researchers report that CD8+ T cells had, on average, more expanded clones than CD4+. The antigens recognized by the expanded peripheral T cells, that is their antigen specificity, were not determined.

The receptor was isolated from an adult with an advanced solid tumor such as melanoma, head and neck, liver or kidney cancer. The V call is TRBV20-1, the J call TRBJ2-2; D gene unclear. The source was CD4+ or CD8+ T cells sorted from blood, collected in a trial of the OX40 agonist ivuxolimab. The CDR3: CSARAGELFF. The CDR3 region has the DNA TGCAGTGCTAGAGCCGGGGAGCTGTTTTTT.